This is a list of T cell receptor beta chains from one sample in a study of cytomegalovirus exposure and HLA in healthy donors. Generated by immunoSEQ multiplex PCR, the TCRdb table keeps only in-frame clones and is missing some. This sample has around 150,000 clones; around three quarters occur once, and the top ten carry about 6.8%. The sample taken for sequencing was PBMCs. The receptor source for this set is a man between 40 and 49 years old in good health and CMV-seropositive. Each CDR3 is given with its conserved first and last residue. D genes are given only for firm matches. Size is omitted from some rows. Given values are once, few, many or a class for expanded clones.

v_call	j_call	d_call	clone_size	cdr3_aa	cdr3_nt
TRBV27	TRBJ2-7	TRBD1	-	CASSLGTGQKGYEQYF	TGTGCCAGCAGTCTCGGGACAGGCCAAAAGGGCTACGAGCAGTACTTC
TRBV30	TRBJ2-2	TRBD2	-	CAWSVSPGGLEELFF	TGTGCCTGGAGTGTATCCCCGGGAGGGCTCGAAGAGCTGTTTTTT
TRBV5-1	TRBJ1-2	-	-	CASSSTSNYGYTF	TGCGCCAGCAGCTCAACATCTAACTATGGCTACACCTTC
TRBV10-1	TRBJ2-3	TRBD1	few	CASSHLDRGGTDTQYF	TGCGCCAGCAGTCACCTGGACAGGGGAGGCACAGATACGCAGTATTTT
TRBV27	TRBJ1-5	-	once	CASSPGVGASNQPQHF	TGTGCCAGCAGCCCTGGGGTAGGGGCGAGCAATCAGCCCCAGCATTTT
TRBV28	TRBJ2-2	-	few	CASSLYLGQTGELFF	TGTGCCAGCAGTTTATACCTCGGACAAACCGGGGAGCTGTTTTTT
TRBV19	TRBJ1-2	-	-	CASSTRDGYGYTF	TGTGCCAGTAGTACGCGGGACGGCTATGGCTACACCTTC
TRBV10-3	TRBJ2-7	-	-	CAISVRAYYEQYF	TGTGCCATCAGTGTTCGAGCCTATTACGAGCAGTACTTC
TRBV9	TRBJ2-7	-	-	CASSVGAADYYEQYF	TGTGCCAGCAGCGTAGGGGCAGCGGATTACTACGAGCAGTACTTC
TRBV7-7	TRBJ2-1	TRBD1	-	CASSQQGGPYNEQFF	TGTGCTAGCAGCCAACAGGGGGGTCCGTACAATGAGCAGTTCTTC
TRBV25-1	TRBJ1-2	-	-	CASSATSGVWGSGYTF	TGTGCCAGCAGTGCCACCTCAGGGGTGTGGGGTAGTGGCTACACCTTC
TRBV25-1	TRBJ1-4	-	-	CASSERSLAANEKLFF	TGTGCCAGCAGTGAAAGATCCCTAGCGGCTAATGAAAAACTGTTTTTT
TRBV15	TRBJ2-1	TRBD2	few	CATSRVAGVLRNEQFF	TGTGCCACCAGCAGAGTGGCGGGAGTACTCCGGAATGAGCAGTTCTTC
TRBV27	TRBJ1-2	TRBD1	once	CASSPLLGQGPGGYTF	TGTGCCAGCAGTCCGCTCCTCGGACAGGGCCCAGGGGGCTACACCTTC
TRBV19	TRBJ2-1	TRBD2	-	CASTPGGTSFWNEQFF	TGTGCCAGTACTCCCGGGGGGACTAGTTTTTGGAATGAGCAGTTCTTC
TRBV5-1	TRBJ2-1	TRBD2	-	CASNYYGLAGGEFNEQFF	TGCGCCAGCAACTACTACGGACTAGCGGGAGGAGAGTTCAATGAGCAGTTCTTC
TRBV5-1	TRBJ2-7	-	once	CASSAPRSGEQYF	TGCGCCAGCAGCGCACCCCGGTCCGGCGAGCAGTACTTC
TRBV2	TRBJ1-1	TRBD1	-	CASSEVTGEPNTEAFF	TGTGCCAGCAGTGAAGTGACAGGGGAACCGAACACTGAAGCTTTCTTT
TRBV5-4	TRBJ2-7	-	-	CASSSLTAYEQYF	TGTGCCAGCAGCTCCTTGACAGCCTACGAGCAGTACTTC
TRBV7-2	TRBJ2-1	-	-	CASSLQAGANEQFF	TGTGCCAGCAGCTTACAGGCGGGGGCCAATGAGCAGTTCTTC
TRBV5-4	TRBJ2-3	TRBD1	-	CASSQGQGGTDTQYF	TGTGCCAGCAGCCAAGGACAGGGCGGCACAGATACGCAGTATTTT
TRBV28	TRBJ2-7	-	-	CASRGRPGNEQYF	TGTGCCAGCAGGGGCCGCCCGGGGAACGAGCAGTACTTC
TRBV13	TRBJ2-7	TRBD1	-	CASSGRDRGQDEQYF	TGTGCCAGCAGCGGTCGGGACAGGGGGCAAGACGAGCAGTACTTC
TRBV27	TRBJ1-4	-	once	CASSFENNEKLFF	TGTGCCAGCAGTTTCGAGAATAATGAAAAACTGTTTTTT
TRBV7-9	TRBJ2-7	-	few	CASSPGEYEQYF	TGTGCCAGCAGCCCCGGAGAGTACGAGCAGTACTTC
TRBV25-1	TRBJ1-4	-	once	CASRSRGPNEKLFF	TGTGCCAGCAGATCCAGGGGCCCCAATGAAAAACTGTTTTTT
TRBV7-7	TRBJ2-7	TRBD2	once	CASSLAPAGASEQYF	TGTGCTAGCAGCTTAGCCCCAGCGGGAGCATCCGAGCAGTACTTC
TRBV10-3	TRBJ2-7	TRBD1	-	CAISEGLGTGGYEQYF	TGTGCCATCAGTGAGGGGCTCGGGACAGGGGGCTACGAGCAGTACTTC
TRBV7-9	TRBJ2-1	-	once	CASSLARDNEQFF	TGTGCCAGCAGCTTAGCGAGGGACAATGAGCAGTTCTTC
TRBV19	TRBJ1-4	-	-	CASSIRGRGRKLFF	TGTGCCAGTAGTATAAGAGGGAGAGGTAGAAAACTGTTTTTT
TRBV10-3	TRBJ1-1	-	few	CAISESRGAGRTTEAFF	TGTGCCATCAGTGAGTCCCGTGGGGCAGGACGAACCACTGAAGCTTTCTTT
TRBV29-1	TRBJ1-1	TRBD1	once	CSANPGTGLTEAFF	TGCAGCGCCAATCCCGGGACAGGCCTCACTGAAGCTTTCTTT
TRBV28	TRBJ2-7	TRBD2	-	CASSLFASGKSYEQYF	TGTGCCAGCAGTTTATTCGCCAGCGGGAAGTCCTACGAGCAGTACTTC
TRBV2	TRBJ2-5	TRBD2	-	CASSGGGTGETQYF	TGTGCCAGCTCGGGCGGGGGGACGGGTGAGACCCAGTACTTC
TRBV5-1	TRBJ2-7	-	-	CASSFDGTSYEQYF	TGCGCCAGCAGCTTTGACGGGACATCCTACGAGCAGTACTTC